This TCR beta chain stems from a study of T cell responses to AZD1222 COVID-19 vaccine. Notes on the study in general: Close to half of all spike-specific TCRs reportedly target regions of the variants that are unmutated. Females made up more of the donors, who were largely white British, and clonal diversity may have come out too low. Baseline seropositivity characterized only a handful of AZD1222 recipients.

TCRdb's table, derived via immunoSEQ multiplex PCR, lists solely in-frame clones and lacks some. The sample consists of tens of thousands of clones, around 86% of them appearing once. Trimming removed 5 bases from V and 7 bases from J, with 11 bases in between. Germline CDR1 and CDR2: LGHNA and YNFKEQ. This CDR3 region has 13 residues. Turning to this clone: Its matching antigen is unknown.

The V gene is TRBV4-2, the J gene TRBJ1-4, with unresolved D. The sample was peripheral blood, taken 28 days after the second AZD1222 dose. The origin of this receptor is an adult who received the AZD1222 COVID-19 vaccine. The CDR3 is CASSLGRTEKLFF. In DNA, the CDR3 is TGTGCCAGCAGCTTAGGAAGGACTGAAAAACTGTTTTTT.